Reported below is one T cell receptor beta chain. The sample comes from a study of cytomegalovirus exposure and HLA in healthy donors. 60 Vbeta and 13 Jbeta primers were used in PCR. Sequencing used immunoSEQ multiplex PCR; TCRdb keeps in-frame clones, though not all of them. The top ten clones hold 2.4% of a sample with 100,000 to 150,000 clones, approximately 64% of them seen once. V trimming: 5 bases; J trimming: 3 bases; junction bases outside the gene matches: 8. The CDR3 has 16 residues. CDR1 is SGHTA, CDR2 FQGTGA, per germline. Input material: PBMCs. The TCR sequence derives from a middle-aged woman in good health and CMV-seronegative. The V call is TRBV7-3, the J call TRBJ2-3, with 10 positions matching TRBD2. The CDR3: CASSRALAGMTDTQYF. CDR3 nucleotide sequence: TGTGCCAGCAGCCGTGCACTAGCGGGGATGACAGATACGCAGTATTTT.